A single sample is the source of the 8 T cell receptor beta chains below, sequenced in a study of T cell repertoires in cytomegalovirus infection. Each CDR3 protein is one row after TCRdb ran MiXCR on the reads. There are 200,000 or so distinct CDR3 sequences in the sample; approximately 19% occur only once, and approximately 3% lies in the top ten. What was sequenced was PBMCs. The receptors here all came from a human donor in good health (CMV status not recorded). Some clones in this sample may be carry-over from other donors' samples.

This clonotype came up a few times. The chain uses TRBV19 and TRBJ2-1; 7 nucleotides agree with TRBD2. Trimming removed 4 bases from V and 4 bases from J; junction bases left unmatched: 4. Germline V gene data show CDR1 as LNHDA and CDR2 as SQIVND (reference sequence). The CDR3 runs 14 residues. Here the CDR3 DNA reads TGTGCCAGTAGTAGGGTTAGCGGGTACAATGAGCAGTTCTTC. This sequence encodes CASSRVSGYNEQFF.

This clonotype was detected a few times. This chain links TRBV6-1 with TRBJ2-7, with a possible D match to TRBD2 (5 bases). Germline values: CDR1 MNHNS, CDR2 SASEGT. Trimming pared 2 bases from V and 2 bases from J, leaving 10 bases between. This CDR3 comprises 14 residues. This CDR3 reads CASSEWTETYEQYF. DNA for the CDR3: TGTGCCAGCAGTGAATGGACTGAAACCTACGAGCAGTACTTC.

This clonotype appeared many times. V gene TRBV7-3 combines with J gene TRBJ2-7; 7 bases match TRBD1. The CDR3 contains 17 residues. Looked up from germline, CDR1 is SGHTA and CDR2 is FQGTGA. Trimming cost V 1 base and J 7 bases; bases outside gene matches: 16. The CDR3 DNA reads as TGTGCCAGCAGCTTAAATCCAGAAGCCAGGGGGATTGGTGAGCAGTACTTC. Amino acid sequence: CASSLNPEARGIGEQYF.

As to this clonotype: This clone may be a read error of a much larger clone one base away. The gene calls are TRBV2 and TRBJ1-2; TRBD1 might be the D (5 bases). Trimming shortened V by 5 bases and J by 10 bases, and 14 bases separated the two germline ends. This CDR3 has 12 amino acids. Looked up from germline, CDR1 is SNHLY and CDR2 is FYNNEI. The CDR3 reads CASSQTGGVYTF. The CDR3 coding sequence is TGTGCCAGCAGTCAAACAGGCGGCGTCTACACCTTC.

V and J are TRBV7-4 and TRBJ2-1, with D maybe TRBD2 (6 bases). Germline V CDR1 and CDR2: SGHVT, SQSDAQ. The CDR3 contains 14 residues. V lost 8 bases, J lost 8 bases, and 19 bases lay in between. The CDR3 nucleotides read TGTGCCAGCTCGCGGACTATTTACGAGGATGAGCAGTTCTTC. It is translated as CASSRTIYEDEQFF.

In regard to this clonotype: A read error may be the cause here, since a much bigger clone is one base away. The chain carries TRBV7-6 and TRBJ2-2; the D call may be TRBD1 or TRBD2 (5 bases each). Germline loops: CDR1 SGHVS, CDR2 FNYEAQ. There are 15 residues in the CDR3. Deletions cut 5 bases from V and 3 bases from J, with 13 bases between. Here the CDR3 reads CASSLLGDDTGELFF. The CDR3 DNA is TGTGCCAGCAGCCTCCTGGGGGATGACACCGGGGAGCTGTTTTTT.

This rearrangement joins TRBV12-3 or TRBV12-4 to TRBJ1-5; 9 bases fit TRBD1. CDR3 length: 14 residues. V was pared by 5 bases and J by 6 bases, with 5 bases of the junction left unmatched. CDR3 sequence: CASSTRQGVQPQHF. The CDR3 region has the DNA TGTGCCAGCAGTACCAGACAGGGGGTTCAGCCCCAGCATTTT.

The gene calls are TRBV4-1 and TRBJ2-2; D may be TRBD1 or TRBD2 (6 bases each). V lost 3 bases, J lost 4 bases, and 15 bases lay in between. This CDR3 is built from 16 residues. Germline CDR1 reads MGHRA; CDR2 reads YSYEKL. CDR3 coding DNA: TGCGCCAGCAGCCACCCAGGGGCGGGGCCCACCGGGGAGCTGTTTTTT. Encoded protein: CASSHPGAGPTGELFF.